This T cell receptor (beta chain) was captured in a study of human T cells and chemical hapten exposure (dated by TCRdb to 2020 to 2023). Regarding the research as a whole: For sensitization, 2% DPC in acetone was applied to a 2 cm by 2 cm area of upper inner arm skin. The mostly female patient cohort included alopecia areata with under or over 50% scalp involvement, alopecia totalis and alopecia universalis. Throughout the approximately 25-week study period, patients were also given weekly therapeutic DPC doses on the scalp. Peripheral blood TCR repertoire changes were tracked in vivo in alopecia patients during primary and secondary sensitization to the hapten diphenylcyclopropenone (DPC). Patch tests used Finn chambers with 0.01% DPC on the upper back, scored after 6 days by International Contact Dermatitis Research Group standards. Blood was sampled from patients pre-sensitization (week 0) and at 2, 6 and about 24 weeks after DPC sensitization. The libraries were sequenced as a pool, and the TCR yield per sample differed mostly because of small variations in library volumes within the pool. Blood for TCR sequencing was provided by twenty-nine alopecia patients at one to four time points (pre-sensitization, 2, 6 and 24 weeks). What the authors observed across the whole study: Compared with pre-sensitization or healthy control sets, expanded TCRs formed significantly more large CDR3 similarity clusters, which is consistent with antigen-driven responses. Patch test score correlated positively with the number of PT1 expanded TCRs, reaching significance at thresholds 8, 16 and 32 but not at 4. After repeated subsampling, changes were observed in the strength of the expansion versus patch-test correlation and in the threshold at which the correlation became significant. The number of TCRs above 1 in 1000 frequency did not change with DPC sensitization; there was no evidence of global repertoire structure alterations. Because all patients had alopecia, a presumed autoimmune disease, the immune response of the patients might differ from that of healthy individuals.

According to the germline V gene (reference sequence), CDR1 reads PRHDT and CDR2 reads FYEKMQ. The CDR3 numbers 15 residues from cysteine through phenylalanine. The kept DNA is CDR3 alone, 45 bases in frame from the first base. V lost 5 bases and J lost 2 bases; the stretch between them is 12 bases long. This clonotype was seen a few times. The antigen it recognizes is unknown. Base qualities are not provided; no much larger clone lies one nucleotide away. The sample's time point label, decoded: patch test 1, 2 weeks after DPC sensitization. Explained via the paper, the treatment or condition label denotes: therapeutic diphenylcyclopropenone sensitization with weekly scalp DPC. At each patch-test visit, blood was drawn before the patch test was applied. Patients were eligible if aged 18 to 70, diagnosed with alopecia and judged suitable for DPC therapy, and pregnant patients were excluded. Unfractionated whole blood was collected in Tempus Blood RNA tubes, and total RNA was extracted from that blood.

Preparation of the library involved RACE. Sequencing was carried out with a NextSeq 500. During library preparation, unique molecular identifiers were attached to individual cDNA molecules so that TCRs could be counted quantitatively and reproducibly. Each blood RNA sample was used to sequence both TCR alpha and TCR beta chains. Regarding the original processing steps: Samples had a median of 95,638 TCRs, with a range from about 23,224 to 750,000. The Decombinator software suite was used to annotate the V, J and CDR3 of the TCR reads. For the PS versus PT1 abundance plots, all samples were subsampled to the same number of TCRs (28,000). TCRs were defined as expanded if absent before sensitization and observed at least eight times at the 2-week time point. Through fastp at Q25 and MiXCR, TCRdb rebuilt clones from the public reads, retaining in-frame beta chains. Records with the same CDR3 protein are collapsed into one entry carrying the most frequent genes and DNA. TCRdb's processing, not the authors', yielded these V and J calls. The sample records about 340,000 distinct CDR3 sequences, under 9% of which are singletons. The ten largest clones represent about 8% of the sample.

This specimen was whole blood, taken in connection with sensitization to the hapten diphenylcyclopropenone (DPC). Recombination connected TRBV13 to TRBJ1-4; a weak D assignment points to TRBD1 (5 bases agree). This receptor was taken from a woman aged 18-29 years with alopecia areata. Some clones in this sample may be carry-over from other donors' samples. The CDR3 reads CASSPRRGTNEKLFF. The sequenced DNA: TGTGCCAGCAGCCCCCGAAGGGGCACTAATGAAAAACTGTTTTTT.